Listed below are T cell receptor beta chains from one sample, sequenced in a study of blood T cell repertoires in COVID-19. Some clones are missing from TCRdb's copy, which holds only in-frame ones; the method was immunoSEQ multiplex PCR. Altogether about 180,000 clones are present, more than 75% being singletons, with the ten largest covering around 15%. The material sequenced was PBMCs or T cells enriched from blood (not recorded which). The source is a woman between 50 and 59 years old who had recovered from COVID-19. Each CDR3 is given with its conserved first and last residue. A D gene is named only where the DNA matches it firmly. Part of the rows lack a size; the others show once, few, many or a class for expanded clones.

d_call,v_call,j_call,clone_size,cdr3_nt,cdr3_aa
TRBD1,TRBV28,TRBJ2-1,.,TGTGCCAGCAGGACCGGACAGGGTGGCTACAATGAGCAGTTCTTC,CASRTGQGGYNEQFF
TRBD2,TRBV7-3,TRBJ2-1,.,TGTGCCAGCGGATCGGGAGGGACCTACAATGAGCAGTTCTTC,CASGSGGTYNEQFF
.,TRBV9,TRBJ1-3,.,TGTGCCAGCAGCCCCCCCGGGGTGGAGGGTGGAAACACCATATATTTT,CASSPPGVEGGNTIYF
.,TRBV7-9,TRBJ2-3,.,TGTGCCAGCAGCTTAGACAGGGAGTCAGATACGCAGTATTTT,CASSLDRESDTQYF
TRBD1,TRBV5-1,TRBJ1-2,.,TGCGCCAGCAGCTTGGGACAGGGAGGCTACACCTTC,CASSLGQGGYTF
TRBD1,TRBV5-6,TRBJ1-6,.,TGTGCCAGCAGCCTTACACAGGGGGGAACTCCACCCCTCCACTTT,CASSLTQGGTPPLHF
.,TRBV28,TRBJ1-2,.,TGTGCCAGCAGTTCACAGGGAGTTAGTGGCTACACCTTC,CASSSQGVSGYTF
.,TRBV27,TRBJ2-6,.,TGTGCCAGCAGGGCGGGACTCTCAGCCGGGGCCAACGTCCTGACTTTC,CASRAGLSAGANVLTF
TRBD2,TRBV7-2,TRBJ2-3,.,TGTGCCAGCAGCTTACAGCGGGAGGGGACAGATACGCAGTATTTT,CASSLQREGTDTQYF
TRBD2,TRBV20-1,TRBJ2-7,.,TGCAGTGCTAGTATAACTAGCGGGACATACGAGCAGTACTTC,CSASITSGTYEQYF
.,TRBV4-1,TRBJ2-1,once,TGCGCCAGCAGCCAAGTGGGGGCAGCTTACAATGAGCAGTTCTTC,CASSQVGAAYNEQFF
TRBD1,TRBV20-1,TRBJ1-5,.,TGCAGTGCAAGTATACAGGGGTTTGGCAATCAGCCCCAGCATTTT,CSASIQGFGNQPQHF
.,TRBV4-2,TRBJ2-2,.,TGTGCCAGCAGCCAAGATCTATGGGGCAGGGGGGTCACCGGGGAGCTGTTTTTT,CASSQDLWGRGVTGELFF
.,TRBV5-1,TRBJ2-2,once,TGCGCCAGCAGCCTAGGAATAGTAGCGGCCGGGGAGCTGTTTTTT,CASSLGIVAAGELFF
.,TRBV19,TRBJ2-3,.,TGTGCCAGTAGTATCGACAGAATTAGCACAGATACGCAGTATTTT,CASSIDRISTDTQYF
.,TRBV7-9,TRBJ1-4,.,TGTGCCAGCAGCTTAGGGTCTCGGGGGAATGAAAAACTGTTTTTT,CASSLGSRGNEKLFF
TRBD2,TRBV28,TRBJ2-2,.,TGTGCCAGCAGTTCTCAGACTAGCGGGAGTCTTGCCGGGGAGCTGTTTTTT,CASSSQTSGSLAGELFF
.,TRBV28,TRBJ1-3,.,TGTGCCAGCAGTTTGAGTTCTGGAAACACCATATATTTT,CASSLSSGNTIYF
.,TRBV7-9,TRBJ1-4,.,TGTGCCAGCAGCTTAGCGACCTCCACAGGGCTGGGTGAAAAACTGTTTTTT,CASSLATSTGLGEKLFF
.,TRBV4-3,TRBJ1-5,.,TGCGCCAGCAGCCAAAGTCTAGCCGATAGCAATCAGCCCCAGCATTTT,CASSQSLADSNQPQHF
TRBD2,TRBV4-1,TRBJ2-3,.,TGCGCCAGCAGCCCCATGGGAGGCGGGAGACGAGGAGGGGGCACAGATACGCAGTATTTT,CASSPMGGGRRGGGTDTQYF
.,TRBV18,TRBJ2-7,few,TGTGCCAGCTCACCAGCCAGGGATGGTTCCTACGAGCAGTACTTC,CASSPARDGSYEQYF
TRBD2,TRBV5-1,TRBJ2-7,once,TGCGCCAGCAGCTTGGCCGGACTAGTTTCCTACGAGCAGTACTTC,CASSLAGLVSYEQYF
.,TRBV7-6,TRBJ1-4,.,TGTGCCAGCAGCCCGGGACTAGGGGGGGTTGGGGAAAAACTGTTTTTT,CASSPGLGGVGEKLFF
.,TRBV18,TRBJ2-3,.,TGTGCCAGCTCACCACCCACAGCGGCAAGCACAGATACGCAGTATTTT,CASSPPTAASTDTQYF
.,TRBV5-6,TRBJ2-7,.,TGTGCCAGCAGCTTGGGGGGGCAGAACTCCTACGAGCAGTACTTC,CASSLGGQNSYEQYF
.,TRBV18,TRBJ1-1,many,TGTGCCACCTCCCCTTCGGCGGAGAACACTGAAGCTTTCTTT,CATSPSAENTEAFF
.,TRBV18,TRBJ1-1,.,TGTGCCAGCTCACCCGAATTAGGGGCGTACATGAACACTGAAGCTTTCTTT,CASSPELGAYMNTEAFF
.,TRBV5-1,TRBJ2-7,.,TGCGCCAGCAGCTTGATCAGGGATAACTACGAGCAGTACTTC,CASSLIRDNYEQYF
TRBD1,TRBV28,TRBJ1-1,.,TGTGCCAGCAGTTTGGCAGGGGGATTATTTGAAGCTTTCTTT,CASSLAGGLFEAFF
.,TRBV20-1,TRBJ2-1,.,TGCAGTGCTAGTAAGACCGGGCGGGAAGTTCGTGAGCAGTTCTTC,CSASKTGREVREQFF
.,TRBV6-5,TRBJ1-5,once,TGTGCCAGCAGGTTCGATGCCAGGGCAAATCAGCCCCAGCATTTT,CASRFDARANQPQHF
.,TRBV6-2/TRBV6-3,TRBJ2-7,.,TGTGCCAGCAGTTACCAATCGGGAGTACTTCACGAGCAGTACTTC,CASSYQSGVLHEQYF
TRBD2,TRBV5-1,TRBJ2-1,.,TGCGCCAGCAGGGCGGCGGGCGGCCTAGCGGGGGGATACAATGAGCAGTTCTTC,CASRAAGGLAGGYNEQFF
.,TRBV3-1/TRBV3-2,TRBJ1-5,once,TGTGCCAGCAGCCAAGATCAGGTGGGAGGCAATCAGCCCCAGCATTTT,CASSQDQVGGNQPQHF
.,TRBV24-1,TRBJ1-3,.,TGTGCCACCAGTGTCCCCGGAGGGGACACCATATATTTT,CATSVPGGDTIYF
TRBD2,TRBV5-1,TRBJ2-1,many,TGCGCCAGCAGCTCGGGACTAGCGGGAAACAATGAGCAGTTCTTC,CASSSGLAGNNEQFF
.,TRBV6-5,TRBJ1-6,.,TGTGCCAGCAGTTCCGCAGGGGTTAATAATTCACCCCTCCACTTT,CASSSAGVNNSPLHF
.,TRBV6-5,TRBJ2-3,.,TGTGCCAGCAGTTACAACCCAGGAACTAGCACAGATACGCAGTATTTT,CASSYNPGTSTDTQYF
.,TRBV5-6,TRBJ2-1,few,TGTGCCAGCACCCCTGGACTTTTTAATGAGCAGTTCTTC,CASTPGLFNEQFF
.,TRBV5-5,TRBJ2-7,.,TGTGCCAGCAGCTTAGTACAGCACTACGAGCAGTACTTC,CASSLVQHYEQYF
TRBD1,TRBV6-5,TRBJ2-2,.,TGTGCCAGCAGTTTCCGACAGGGGTTGAACACCGGGGAGCTGTTTTTT,CASSFRQGLNTGELFF
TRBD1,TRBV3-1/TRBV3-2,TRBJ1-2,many,TGTGCCAGCAGCCAAGAAAGGGGGGACAGGGACCTCCAGAACTATGGCTACACCTTC,CASSQERGDRDLQNYGYTF
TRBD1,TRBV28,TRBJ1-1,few,TGTGCCAGCAGGAAACAGGGGGCGGGAACTGAAGCTTTCTTT,CASRKQGAGTEAFF
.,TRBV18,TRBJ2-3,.,TGTGCCAGCTCACCACGGCGGGACCGACTTAGTACGCAGTATTTT,CASSPRRDRLSTQYF
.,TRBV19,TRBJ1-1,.,TGTGCCAGTAGTATGAGGGAAGGGCCCACTGAAGCTTTCTTT,CASSMREGPTEAFF
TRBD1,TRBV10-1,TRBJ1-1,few,TGCGCCAGCAGTGAGTCGTCAGGGGGTCAGAACACTGAAGCTTTCTTT,CASSESSGGQNTEAFF
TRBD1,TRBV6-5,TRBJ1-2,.,TGTGCCAGCAGTTACGGCGGACAGGGTCACTATGGCTACACCTTC,CASSYGGQGHYGYTF
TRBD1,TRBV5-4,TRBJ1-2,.,TGTGCCAGCAGCTTGGGAGGACAGGGACGATATGGCTACACCTTC,CASSLGGQGRYGYTF
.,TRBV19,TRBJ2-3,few,TGTGCCAGTGGTAGGCCCATGGATACGCAGTATTTT,CASGRPMDTQYF
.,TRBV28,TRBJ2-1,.,TGTGCCAGCAGGAGAGGCGGGCGTTTTGACAATGAGCAGTTCTTC,CASRRGGRFDNEQFF
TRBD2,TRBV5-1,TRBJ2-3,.,TGCGCCAGCAGCCCGGGACTAGCGGAGGGGACAGATACGCAGTATTTT,CASSPGLAEGTDTQYF
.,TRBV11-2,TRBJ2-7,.,TGTGCCAGCAGCTTAACCGTGCTAGCGCGAAGTTCAGGGACCTACGAGCAGTACTTC,CASSLTVLARSSGTYEQYF
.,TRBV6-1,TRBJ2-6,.,TGTGCCAGCAGTGAAGCGCGGTTCCGCTCTGGGGCCAACGTCCTGACTTTC,CASSEARFRSGANVLTF
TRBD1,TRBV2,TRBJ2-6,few,TGTGCCAGCAGTGAAGGAGGGACAGCAACCTCTGGGGCCAACGTCCTGACTTTC,CASSEGGTATSGANVLTF